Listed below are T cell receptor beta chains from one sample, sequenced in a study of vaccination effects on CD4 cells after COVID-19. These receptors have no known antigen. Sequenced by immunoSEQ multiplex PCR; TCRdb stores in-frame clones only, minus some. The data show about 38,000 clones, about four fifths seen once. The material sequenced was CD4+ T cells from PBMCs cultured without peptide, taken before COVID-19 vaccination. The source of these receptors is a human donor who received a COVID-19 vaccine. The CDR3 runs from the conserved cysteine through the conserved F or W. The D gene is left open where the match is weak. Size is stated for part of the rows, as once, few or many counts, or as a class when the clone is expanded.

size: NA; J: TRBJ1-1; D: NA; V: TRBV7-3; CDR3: CASSLAGGNTEAFF; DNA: TGTGCCAGCAGCCTCGCCGGCGGGAACACTGAAGCTTTCTTT
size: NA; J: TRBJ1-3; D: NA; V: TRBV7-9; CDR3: CASSSNSGNTIYF; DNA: TGTGCCAGCAGCTCCAATTCTGGAAACACCATATATTTT
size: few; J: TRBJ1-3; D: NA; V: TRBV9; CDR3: CASSLEGEGSWNTIYF; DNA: TGTGCCAGCAGCCTCGAGGGTGAGGGCTCGTGGAACACCATATATTTT
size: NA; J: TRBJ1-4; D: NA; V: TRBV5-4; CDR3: CASSANYEKLFF; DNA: TGTGCCAGCAGCGCAAATTATGAAAAACTGTTTTTT
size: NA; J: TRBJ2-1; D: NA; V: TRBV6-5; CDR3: CASNPRRPPYEQFF; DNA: TGTGCCAGCAACCCCCGACGCCCCCCCTATGAGCAGTTCTTC
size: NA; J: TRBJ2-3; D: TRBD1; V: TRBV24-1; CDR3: CATSDSEGAGDTQYF; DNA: TGTGCCACCAGTGATTCTGAGGGGGCAGGAGATACGCAGTATTTT
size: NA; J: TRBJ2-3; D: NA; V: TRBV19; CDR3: CASSISLADTQYF; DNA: TGTGCCAGTAGTATCAGCCTGGCAGATACGCAGTATTTT
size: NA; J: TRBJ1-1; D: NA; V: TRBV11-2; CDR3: CASSAQGSLNTEAFF; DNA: TGTGCCAGCAGCGCCCAAGGGTCCCTGAACACTGAAGCTTTCTTT
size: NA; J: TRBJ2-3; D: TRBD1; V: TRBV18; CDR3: CASSPGTGRTDTQYF; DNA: TGTGCCAGCTCACCTGGGACAGGGCGCACAGATACGCAGTATTTT
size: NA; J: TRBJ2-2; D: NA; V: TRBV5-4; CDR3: CASSIGGTQNTGELFF; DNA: TGTGCCAGCAGCATAGGGGGGACGCAGAACACCGGGGAGCTGTTTTTT
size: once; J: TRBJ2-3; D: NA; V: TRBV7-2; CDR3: CASSSPTGEGNTQYF; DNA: TGTGCCAGCAGCTCCCCTACGGGGGAAGGGAATACGCAGTATTTT
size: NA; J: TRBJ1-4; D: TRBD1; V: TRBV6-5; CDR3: CASRTGTATNEKLFF; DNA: TGTGCCAGTAGGACAGGGACCGCAACTAATGAAAAACTGTTTTTT
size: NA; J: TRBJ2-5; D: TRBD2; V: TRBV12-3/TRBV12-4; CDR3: CASRLGGETQYF; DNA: TGTGCCAGCAGGCTGGGGGGGGAGACCCAGTACTTC
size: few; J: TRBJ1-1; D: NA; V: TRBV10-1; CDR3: CASSETGHSFPNTEAFF; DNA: TGCGCCAGCAGTGAGACGGGACACTCTTTTCCCAACACTGAAGCTTTCTTT
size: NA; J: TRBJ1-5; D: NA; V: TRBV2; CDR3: CASRSTDYSNQPQHF; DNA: TGTGCCAGCAGGTCTACGGACTATAGCAATCAGCCCCAGCATTTT
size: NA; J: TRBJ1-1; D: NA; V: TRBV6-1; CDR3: CASSEYRAGTEAFF; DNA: TGTGCCAGCAGTGAGTACAGGGCAGGCACTGAAGCTTTCTTT
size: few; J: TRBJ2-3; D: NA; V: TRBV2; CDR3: CASSGTVLSTDTQYF; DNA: TGTGCCAGCAGTGGGACAGTACTTTCCACAGATACGCAGTATTTT
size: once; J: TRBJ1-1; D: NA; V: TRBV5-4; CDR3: CASSPPGTTEAFF; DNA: TGTGCCAGCAGCCCACCAGGGACCACTGAAGCTTTCTTT
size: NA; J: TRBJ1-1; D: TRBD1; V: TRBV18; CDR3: CASSSDRVKGNTEAFF; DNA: TGTGCCAGCTCATCCGACAGGGTGAAGGGGAACACTGAAGCTTTCTTT
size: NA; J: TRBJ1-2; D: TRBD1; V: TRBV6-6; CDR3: CASSKRDRDNGYTF; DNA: TGTGCCAGCAGTAAGAGGGACAGGGATAATGGCTACACCTTC
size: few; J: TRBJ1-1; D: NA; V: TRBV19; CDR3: CASSIDRVRTEAFF; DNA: TGTGCCAGTAGTATAGACCGAGTGCGCACTGAAGCTTTCTTT
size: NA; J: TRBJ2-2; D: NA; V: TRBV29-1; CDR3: CSVSTGGRPNTGELFF; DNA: TGCAGCGTCTCGACGGGTGGACGTCCGAACACCGGGGAGCTGTTTTTT
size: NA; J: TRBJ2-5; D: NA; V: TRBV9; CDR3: CASISQTGGHEYF; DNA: TGTGCCAGCATCTCCCAGACGGGGGGCCATGAGTACTTC
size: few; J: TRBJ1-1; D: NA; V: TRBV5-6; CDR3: CASSLYGGLGTEAFF; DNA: TGTGCCAGCAGCTTGTACGGGGGGCTAGGCACTGAAGCTTTCTTT
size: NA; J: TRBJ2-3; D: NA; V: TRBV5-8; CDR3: CASRSGKVGGTDTQYF; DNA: TGTGCCAGCAGATCGGGAAAGGTGGGGGGCACAGATACGCAGTATTTT
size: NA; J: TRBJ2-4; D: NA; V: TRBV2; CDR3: CASTIGPSNIQYF; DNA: TGTGCCAGCACTATAGGGCCTTCAAACATTCAGTACTTC
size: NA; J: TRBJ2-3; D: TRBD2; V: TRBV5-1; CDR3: CASSFRTSGGTDTQYF; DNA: TGCGCCAGCAGCTTTCGAACTAGCGGGGGCACAGATACGCAGTATTTT
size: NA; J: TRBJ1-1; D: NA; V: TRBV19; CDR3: CASSTGLGTEAFF; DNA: TGTGCCAGTAGTACAGGGTTGGGGACTGAAGCTTTCTTT
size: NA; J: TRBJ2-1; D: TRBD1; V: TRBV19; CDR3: CASSILGTGENEQFF; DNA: TGTGCCAGTAGTATATTAGGGACAGGGGAAAATGAGCAGTTCTTC
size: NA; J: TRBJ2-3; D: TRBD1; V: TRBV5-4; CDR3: CASSPDRVGDTQYF; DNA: TGTGCCAGCAGCCCGGACAGGGTCGGAGATACGCAGTATTTT
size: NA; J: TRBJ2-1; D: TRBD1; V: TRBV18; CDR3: CASSRQGSSYNEQFF; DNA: TGTGCCAGCTCACGACAGGGATCCTCCTACAATGAGCAGTTCTTC
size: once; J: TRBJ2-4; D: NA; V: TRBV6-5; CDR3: CASSYGWGSGNNIQYF; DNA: TGTGCCAGCAGTTACGGGTGGGGTTCAGGGAACAACATTCAGTACTTC
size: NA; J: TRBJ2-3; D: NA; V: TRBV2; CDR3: CASSAPSHSDTQYF; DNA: TGTGCCAGCAGTGCCCCATCACACTCAGATACGCAGTATTTT
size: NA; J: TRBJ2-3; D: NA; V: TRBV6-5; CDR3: CASSSPADTQYF; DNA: TGTGCCAGCAGTAGTCCAGCAGATACGCAGTATTTT
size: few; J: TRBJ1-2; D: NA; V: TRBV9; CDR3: CASSAGLTYGYTF; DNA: TGTGCCAGCAGCGCGGGACTGACCTATGGCTACACCTTC
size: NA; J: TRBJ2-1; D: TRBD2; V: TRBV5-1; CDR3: CASSLSPRSAGGEQFF; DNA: TGCGCCAGCAGCTTGAGTCCTCGCTCAGCGGGGGGTGAGCAGTTCTTC
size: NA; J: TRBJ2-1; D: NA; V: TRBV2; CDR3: CASSDRSIGYNEQFF; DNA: TGTGCCAGCAGTGATCGGAGCATAGGGTACAATGAGCAGTTCTTC
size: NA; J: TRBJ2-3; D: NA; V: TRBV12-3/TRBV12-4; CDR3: CASRKEGGPTQYF; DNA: TGTGCCAGCAGAAAAGAGGGGGGCCCTACGCAGTATTTT